This TCR beta chain derives from a study of T cell responses to AZD1222 COVID-19 vaccine. Study-wide results and limits: Among spike-specific TCRs, nearly half reportedly target unmutated variant regions.

The method was immunoSEQ multiplex PCR; TCRdb's version includes in-frame clones alone and lacks a portion of them. The table has about 140,000 clones, 85% to 95% seen once. As for this clone: The antigen remains undetermined.

This CDR3 has 15 amino acids. Germline CDR1 SGHAT, CDR2 FQDESV (reference sequence). With 3 bases clipped from V and 7 bases from J, the junction kept 8 bases outside the gene matches. The chain employs TRBV11-1 and TRBJ2-1, with TRBD2 matching over 8 bases. This receptor was identified in an adult in good health. Sequenced material: peripheral blood, taken on day 0 of MenACWY control vaccination. The CDR3: CASSFSRLAQNEQFF. The CDR3 DNA reads as TGTGCCAGCAGCTTTTCAAGACTAGCGCAGAATGAGCAGTTCTTC.